The 2 T cell receptor beta chains below all came from one sample that was sequenced in a study of T cell responses to AZD1222 COVID-19 vaccine (dated by TCRdb to about 2021). Preparation of the library involved the immunoSEQ multiplex PCR assay. TCRdb stores this immuneACCESS table with in-frame sequences only. Part of the clones is absent; in the studies checked, under half of the shortfall reflects unresolved V genes, and no reason is known for the rest. The sample table holds 170,000 or so clones, of which around 94% were seen once. The ten largest clones represent roughly 1% of the sample. The time point label, as the study defines it: baseline before first vaccination. Specimen: peripheral blood, collected on day 0 of AZD1222 vaccination. Source of these receptors: an adult in good health.

This sequence joins TRBV5-1 and TRBJ1-1, with TRBD1 matching 8 bases. The CDR3 runs to 17 residues. The V segment lost 4 bases and the J segment 0 bases; nucleotides outside the gene matches: 11. In germline, CDR1 is SGHRS, CDR2 YFSETQ. CDR3 in amino acids: CASSRRRGLGLNTEAFF. Written as DNA, the CDR3 is TGCGCCAGCAGCCGCCGCAGGGGGCTTGGCTTGAACACTGAAGCTTTCTTT.

This chain connects TRBV9 to TRBJ2-3, with 9 bases lining up with TRBD2. This CDR3 has 17 residues. J was trimmed by 2 bases and V by 3 bases; bases with no gene match: 10. Germline CDR1 SGDLS, CDR2 YYNGEE. This CDR3 reads CASSGLAGTYATDTQYF. The CDR3 bases are TGTGCCAGCAGCGGCCTAGCGGGAACATATGCCACAGATACGCAGTATTTT.